This TCR beta chain is drawn from a study of T cells in Graves' hyperthyroidism and ophthalmopathy. At the level of the study: Before treatment of any kind, peripheral blood was taken at initial diagnosis.

Per germline, CDR1 SEHNR and CDR2 FQNEAQ (reference sequence). Trimming took 5 bases from V and 9 from J, leaving 14 bases between them. The CDR3 is 13 residues long. Template material for amplifying TCR beta CDR3 regions consisted of RNA transcripts. TCR CDR3 regions were first amplified by RT-PCR with HTBI primers. TCRdb used MiXCR to reprocess the multiplex PCR reads, holding one entry per CDR3 protein. The repertoire has over 650,000 distinct CDR3 sequences, 16% of them found once; the top ten carry 8.4%. This TCR derives from a man aged 18 to 30 with Graves' hyperthyroidism. The source material was blood. V and J are TRBV7-9 and TRBJ1-5; weak D call: TRBD1 (6 bases). CDR3 loop: CASSHRDQGPQHF. For the CDR3, the DNA is TGTGCCAGCAGCCACAGGGACCAGGGGCCCCAGCATTTT.